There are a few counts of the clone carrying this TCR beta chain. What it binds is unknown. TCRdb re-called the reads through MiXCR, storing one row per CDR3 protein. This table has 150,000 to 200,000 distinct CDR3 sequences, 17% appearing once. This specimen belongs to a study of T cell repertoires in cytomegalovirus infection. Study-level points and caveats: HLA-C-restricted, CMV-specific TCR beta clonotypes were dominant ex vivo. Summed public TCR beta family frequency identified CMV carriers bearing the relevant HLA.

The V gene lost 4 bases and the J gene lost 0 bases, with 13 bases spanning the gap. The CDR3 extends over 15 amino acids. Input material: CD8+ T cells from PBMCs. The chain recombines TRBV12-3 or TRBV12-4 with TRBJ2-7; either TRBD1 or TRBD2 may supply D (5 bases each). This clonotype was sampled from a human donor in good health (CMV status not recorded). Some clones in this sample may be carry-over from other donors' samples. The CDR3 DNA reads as TGTGCCAGCAGTTCAGGCAGGGAGAGCTCCTACGAGCAGTACTTC. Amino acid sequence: CASSSGRESSYEQYF.